This is a list of T cell receptor beta chains from one sample in a study of response to subunit inactivated influenza vaccine. TCRdb reprocessed the RT-PCR reads via MiXCR and lists one record per CDR3 protein. Of approximately 700,000 distinct CDR3 sequences listed, 15% to 19% were seen once; the top ten hold more than 9%. The source material was PBMCs from blood, sampled about 11 days after vaccination. The source is a man aged 50-59 years who received an inactivated influenza vaccine. The CDR3 runs from the conserved cysteine through the conserved F or W. Each record gives: D gene, V gene, clone size, CDR3 length, J gene, CDR3 protein, CDR3 DNA. The D gene is left open where the match is weak. Clone size is shown for a subset of rows, as once, few, many or a class of expanded clone.

>TRBD2|TRBV4-3|-|15|TRBJ2-5
CASSPGGAGKETQYF
TGCGCCAGCAGCCCCGGGGGAGCGGGGAAAGAGACCCAGTACTTC
>-|TRBV5-1|-|14|TRBJ2-5
CASSLTGLRETQYF
TGCGCCAGCAGCCTAACAGGGCTAAGGGAGACCCAGTACTTC
>TRBD1|TRBV7-2|-|16|TRBJ1-2
CASSTRQGRSTYGYTF
TGTGCCAGCAGCACCAGACAGGGCCGGTCAACCTATGGCTACACCTTC
>-|TRBV2|-|14|TRBJ1-2
CASSGFDLVHGYTF
TGTGCCAGCAGTGGTTTTGATCTAGTTCATGGCTACACCTTC
>-|TRBV29-1|-|12|TRBJ2-3
CSVVTIKDTQYF
TGCAGCGTTGTGACTATCAAAGATACGCAGTATTTT
>TRBD1|TRBV7-2|many|14|TRBJ2-7
CASSPQGGSYEQYF
TGTGCCAGCAGCCCACAGGGGGGAAGCTACGAGCAGTACTTC
>TRBD2|TRBV5-1|-|17|TRBJ2-7
CASSLAPSGGDASEQYF
TGCGCCAGCAGCTTGGCCCCTAGCGGGGGAGACGCATCCGAGCAGTACTTC
>TRBD2|TRBV10-3|-|17|TRBJ2-5
CAISEGTSGSKGETQYF
TGTGCCATCAGTGAGGGGACTAGCGGGTCTAAGGGAGAGACCCAGTACTTC
>TRBD2|TRBV10-3|few|15|TRBJ2-1
CAISNRLAGANEQFF
TGTGCCATCAGTAACAGACTAGCGGGAGCCAATGAGCAGTTCTTC
>TRBD2|TRBV7-2|-|16|TRBJ2-3
CASSLGLAPPHRSQYF
TGTGCCAGCAGCTTAGGACTAGCCCCGCCGCACAGATCGCAGTATTTT
>-|TRBV20-1|-|16|TRBJ1-6
CSATTKSFTYNSPLHF
TGCAGTGCCACGACCAAGAGCTTCACCTATAATTCACCCCTCCACTTT
>TRBD2|TRBV5-1|-|18|TRBJ2-3
CASSSANSGTSGTDTQYF
TGCGCCAGCAGCTCCGCCAACTCCGGGACTAGCGGCACAGATACGCAGTATTTT
>-|TRBV6-5|-|13|TRBJ2-2
CASSYANTGELFF
TGTGCCAGCAGTTACGCGAACACCGGGGAGCTGTTTTTT
>TRBD2|TRBV4-3|many|18|TRBJ2-3
CASSQDMGGSDSTDTQYF
TGCGCCAGCAGCCAAGATATGGGGGGGAGTGATAGCACAGATACGCAGTATTTT
>-|TRBV24-1|few|15|TRBJ2-1
CATSDLGGNEVRQFF
TGTGCCACCAGTGATCTCGGGGGCAACGAAGTAAGGCAGTTCTTC
>TRBD1|TRBV20-1|few|17|TRBJ2-1
CSARVFGQGTAYNEQFF
TGCAGTGCTAGGGTCTTCGGACAGGGGACAGCCTACAATGAGCAGTTCTTC
>-|TRBV27|many|13|TRBJ2-3
CASSPGLGDTQYF
TGTGCCAGCAGCCCCGGCCTTGGAGATACGCAGTATTTT
>TRBD2|TRBV24-1|-|15|TRBJ2-5
CATSDSRLAGETQYF
TGTGCCACCAGTGATTCCCGACTAGCGGGGGAGACCCAGTACTTC
>TRBD2|TRBV12-3/TRBV12-4|few|20|TRBJ2-3
CASSLLLPGLAGGPTDTQYF
TGTGCCAGCAGTTTACTCCTTCCGGGACTAGCGGGAGGTCCCACAGATACGCAGTATTTT
>-|TRBV12-3/TRBV12-4|-|13|TRBJ1-5
CVSSPGQNQPQHF
TGTGTCAGCAGTCCCGGACAGAATCAGCCCCAGCATTTT
>-|TRBV7-9|few|15|TRBJ1-3
CASSPPESHGNTIYF
TGTGCCAGCAGCCCACCCGAGAGTCATGGAAACACCATATATTTT
>TRBD2|TRBV20-1|few|14|TRBJ2-7
CSAPGVAGRYEQYF
TGCAGTGCACCTGGGGTAGCGGGACGGTACGAGCAGTACTTC
>-|TRBV20-1|few|15|TRBJ2-5
CSARGSAVYQETQYF
TGCAGTGCTAGAGGATCCGCAGTTTACCAAGAGACCCAGTACTTC
>TRBD2|TRBV4-3|few|16|TRBJ2-2
CASSQDPGGLTGELFF
TGCGCCAGCAGCCAAGATCCGGGGGGGCTCACCGGGGAGCTGTTTTTT
>TRBD2|TRBV12-3/TRBV12-4|-|16|TRBJ2-3
CASTPGLAGGTDTQYF
TGTGCCAGCACCCCGGGACTAGCGGGGGGGACAGATACGCAGTATTTT
>-|TRBV9|-|11|TRBJ2-3
CASSQGESQYF
TGTGCCAGCAGCCAGGGAGAGTCGCAGTATTTT
>-|TRBV29-1|-|13|TRBJ1-2
CSVDPGGGYGYTF
TGCAGCGTTGATCCGGGGGGTGGATATGGCTACACCTTC
>TRBD2|TRBV6-2/TRBV6-3|-|16|TRBJ2-2
CASRGGLAGVTGELFF
TGTGCCAGCAGAGGAGGACTAGCGGGAGTTACCGGGGAGCTGTTTTTT
>TRBD2|TRBV6-2/TRBV6-3|-|17|TRBJ2-3
CASRRGASGRLADTQYF
TGTGCCAGCAGGCGCGGGGCTAGCGGGAGGCTGGCAGATACGCAGTATTTT
>-|TRBV20-1|few|14|TRBJ2-7
CSARDSDLTYEQYF
TGCAGTGCTAGAGATTCGGATCTCACCTACGAGCAGTACTTC
>TRBD2|TRBV11-2|few|17|TRBJ2-2
CASSSPTSGGNTGELFF
TGTGCCAGCAGCTCCCCAACTAGCGGGGGGAACACCGGGGAGCTGTTTTTT
>-|TRBV7-8|few|14|TRBJ2-7
CASSRNTDSYEQYF
TGTGCCAGCAGCCGAAACACAGACTCCTACGAGCAGTACTTC
>TRBD2|TRBV11-2|-|14|TRBJ2-1
CATAGVGPYNEQFF
TGTGCCACCGCGGGGGTAGGCCCTTACAATGAGCAGTTCTTC
>-|TRBV20-1|few|13|TRBJ2-7
CSARQRQKYEQYF
TGCAGTGCTAGGCAACGGCAGAAGTACGAGCAGTACTTC
>-|TRBV28|-|15|TRBJ2-7
CASSLDLTSTHEQYF
TGTGCCAGCAGCCTGGACCTCACCTCCACCCACGAGCAGTACTTC
>-|TRBV12-3/TRBV12-4|few|13|TRBJ2-5
CASRIEGSETQYF
TGTGCCAGCAGGATCGAGGGGTCAGAGACCCAGTACTTC
>-|TRBV30|-|16|TRBJ2-5
CAWSPSSTWRGETQYF
TGTGCCTGGAGTCCTTCTTCAACCTGGAGGGGAGAGACCCAGTACTTC
>-|TRBV11-2|few|16|TRBJ1-5
CASSLQGGMDNQPQHF
TGTGCCAGCAGCCTACAGGGTGGGATGGACAATCAGCCCCAGCATTTT
>-|TRBV7-9|medium-sized|15|TRBJ1-4
CANTPYRDRNEKLFF
TGTGCCAACACCCCATACAGGGACCGCAATGAAAAACTGTTTTTT
>TRBD2|TRBV5-4|once|16|TRBJ2-1
CASTRGGLADYNEQFF
TGTGCCAGCACGCGGGGGGGACTAGCGGATTACAATGAGCAGTTCTTC
>TRBD1|TRBV19|-|15|TRBJ2-2
CATRRDRVLSGELFF
TGTGCCACCCGACGGGACAGGGTTTTGTCCGGGGAGCTGTTTTTT
>-|TRBV7-6|few|13|TRBJ2-1
CASSLSPYNEQFF
TGTGCCAGCAGCTTATCTCCCTACAATGAGCAGTTCTTC
>TRBD1|TRBV5-1|-|14|TRBJ2-5
CASGRGQGSETQYF
TGCGCCAGCGGTCGGGGACAGGGCTCGGAGACCCAGTACTTC
>TRBD1|TRBV5-1|-|16|TRBJ1-2
CASSYLLGQTNYGYTF
TGCGCCAGCAGCTACCTCCTGGGACAGACCAACTATGGCTACACCTTC
>TRBD1|TRBV7-8|-|14|TRBJ1-6
CASSLGQEGSPLHF
TGTGCCAGCAGCTTGGGACAGGAAGGTTCACCCCTCCACTTT